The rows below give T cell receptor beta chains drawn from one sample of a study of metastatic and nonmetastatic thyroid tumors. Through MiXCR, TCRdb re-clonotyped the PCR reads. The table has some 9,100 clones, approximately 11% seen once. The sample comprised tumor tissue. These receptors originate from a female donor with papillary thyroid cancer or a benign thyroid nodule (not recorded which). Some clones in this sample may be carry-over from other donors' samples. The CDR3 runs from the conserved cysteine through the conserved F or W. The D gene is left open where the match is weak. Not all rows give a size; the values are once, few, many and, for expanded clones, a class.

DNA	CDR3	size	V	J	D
TGTGCCACCAGTGATACTAGGACAGGGAACGGTCAGCCCCAGCATTTT	CATSDTRTGNGQPQHF	few	TRBV24-1	TRBJ1-5	TRBD1
TGTGCCAGCAGCTTAGAGTTTGTAGGGGTAACCGGGGAGCTGTTTTTT	CASSLEFVGVTGELFF	many	TRBV11-2	TRBJ2-2	-
TGTGCCAGCAGGGGGGGACAGCGAACCTACGAGCAGTACTTC	CASRGGQRTYEQYF	medium-sized	TRBV6-4	TRBJ2-7	-
TGTGCCAGCAGCCCTACGGACGGGAACACTGAAGCTTTCTTT	CASSPTDGNTEAFF	many	TRBV7-9	TRBJ1-1	-
TGTGCCAGTAGCCGAACCGGGACTAGCGGCTACAATGAGCAGTTCTTC	CASSRTGTSGYNEQFF	many	TRBV19	TRBJ2-1	TRBD2
TGTGCCAGCAGGCGACCGGGACACCTTAATTCACCCCTCCACTTT	CASRRPGHLNSPLHF	medium-sized	TRBV6-1	TRBJ1-6	-
TGTGCCAGCAGCCAATGGGACAGGAACACCGGGGAGCTGTTTTTT	CASSQWDRNTGELFF	many	TRBV5-6	TRBJ2-2	TRBD1
TGTGCCAGCAGTACATTAGCGGGAGGGCTATATACGCAGTATTTT	CASSTLAGGLYTQYF	many	TRBV13	TRBJ2-3	TRBD2
TGTGCCAGCACCACAGGGGGCTACACCTTC	CASTTGGYTF	few	TRBV6-1	TRBJ1-2	-
TGTGCCTGGGATCGAGGGACGCCCGGGATTAATTCACCCCTCCACTTT	CAWDRGTPGINSPLHF	many	TRBV30	TRBJ1-6	-
TGTGCCAGTATCTCTAGCGGGTTGGCGTCAGATACGCAGTATTTT	CASISSGLASDTQYF	few	TRBV19	TRBJ2-3	TRBD2
TGTGCCAGCATCTCTTATACGCAGTATTTT	CASISYTQYF	many	TRBV2	TRBJ2-3	-
TGTGCCAGCAGTTTATCTGCAGGGGATCCCTACGAGCAGTACTTC	CASSLSAGDPYEQYF	-	TRBV12-3/TRBV12-4	TRBJ2-7	-
TGTGCCAGCGGCATCATGAAAGGACGAGCTAACTATGGCTACACCTTC	CASGIMKGRANYGYTF	medium-sized	TRBV6-2/TRBV6-3	TRBJ1-2	-